These 27 T cell receptor beta chains were sequenced from one sample in a study of blood T cell repertoires in COVID-19. Generated by immunoSEQ multiplex PCR, the TCRdb table keeps only in-frame clones and is missing some. There are tens of thousands of clones in the sample; over 60% occur only once, and approximately 2.3% lies in the top ten. The specimen sequenced was peripheral blood. The origin of the receptors is a man in his 70s with COVID-19, enrolled during active disease.

This clone is a singleton in its sample. One end of the junction is discordant with germline, which a read error may explain. The chain links TRBV7-7 to TRBJ2-3; possible D gene TRBD1, 5 bases. The CDR3 is 14 amino acids. The germline V gene encodes CDR1 SSHAT and CDR2 FNYEAQ (reference sequence). The CDR3 protein is CASSLGAFTDTQYF. In DNA, the CDR3 is TGTGCTAGCAGCTTAGGGGCCTTCACAGATACGCAGTATTTT. Looking up the rest from reference TRBV7-7 and TRBJ2-3 gives the full variable domain: GAGVSQSPRYKVTKRGQDVTLRCDPISSHATLYWYQQALGQGPEFLTYFNYEAQPDKSGLPSDRFSAERPEGSISTLTIQRTEQRDSAMYRCASSLGAFTDTQYFGPGTRLTVL.

J is TRBJ2-1 and V is TRBV28; D is unresolved. From germline, CDR1 is MDHEN and CDR2 SYDVKM. The CDR3 has 13 residues. V was trimmed by 4 bases and J by 9 bases, leaving 13 bases between them. The CDR3: CASSSDSPGEQFF. CDR3 DNA sequence: TGTGCCAGCAGTTCAGATTCTCCGGGTGAGCAGTTCTTC.

The count of this clone is one. This chain uses TRBV5-1 with TRBJ2-2; 12 bases agree with TRBD2. This CDR3 contains 19 residues. Per the germline V gene, CDR1 is SGHRS and CDR2 is YFSETQ. J lost 2 bases, V lost 2 bases, and 10 bases had no gene match. The CDR3: CASSLSRLAGGFNTGELFF. CDR3 coding DNA: TGCGCCAGCAGCTTATCGCGTCTAGCGGGAGGGTTTAACACCGGGGAGCTGTTTTTT.

The chain recombines TRBV5-1 with TRBJ2-2, with 7 bases aligning to TRBD2. The trim removed 0 bases at V and 1 base at J, leaving 9 bases unmatched. The CDR3 covers 18 residues. CDR1 is SGHRS and CDR2 is YFSETQ in the germline V gene. Here the CDR3 DNA reads TGCGCCAGCAGCTTGGAGGTCCCTAGCGGAAGGAACACCGGGGAGCTGTTTTTT. Its translation: CASSLEVPSGRNTGELFF. The full variable domain, in which reference TRBV5-1 and TRBJ2-2 provide the parts outside the CDR3, is KAGVTQTPRYLIKTRGQQVTLSCSPISGHRSVSWYQQTPGQGLQFLFEYFSETQRNKGNFPGRFSGRQFSNSRSEMNVSTLELGDSALYLCASSLEVPSGRNTGELFFGEGSRLTVL.

The rearrangement links TRBV5-1 to TRBJ2-7, with TRBD1 matching 7 bases. CDR1 and CDR2 from the germline V gene are SGHRS and YFSETQ. CDR3 length: 14 residues. Germline trimming cut 3 bases from V and 1 base from J; bases unmatched to any gene: 4. The CDR3 loop is CASSWIQGSYEQYF. CDR3 bases: TGCGCCAGCAGCTGGATACAGGGGTCCTACGAGCAGTACTTC.

V usage is TRBV28 and J usage is TRBJ1-5, with a tentative D call TRBD1 (6 bases). The CDR3 sequence is 17 residues long. The germline CDR1 and CDR2 sequences are MDHEN and SYDVKM. Trimming took off 4 bases at V and 3 bases at J, with 19 bases between the two ends. The CDR3 DNA reads as TGTGCCAGCAGTTCTATAGCTCGACAGGACTCCAATCAGCCCCAGCATTTT. It encodes CASSSIARQDSNQPQHF.

A few counts support this clone. The V call is TRBV7-2, the J call TRBJ1-1; D ambiguous. Trimming shortened V by 1 base and J by 4 bases, and 7 bases separated the two germline ends. CDR3 length: 13 amino acids. Per germline, CDR1 SGHTA and CDR2 FQGNSA. The CDR3: CASSLDRFTEAFF. In DNA form, the CDR3 reads TGTGCCAGCAGCTTAGATCGGTTCACTGAAGCTTTCTTT.

The rearrangement uses TRBV25-1 and TRBJ2-3, with TRBD2 identical over 11 bases. Germline V gene sequence: CDR1 MGHDK, CDR2 SYGVNS. The CDR3 contains 16 residues. The V segment lost 9 bases and the J segment 4 bases; nucleotides outside the gene matches: 12. In DNA, the CDR3 is TGTGCCAGTAGTTCTCTAGCGGGGGGCCCCGCAGATACGCAGTATTTT. Amino acids: CASSSLAGGPADTQYF.

This clone occurred once. This chain connects TRBV4-1 to TRBJ2-7; 9 nucleotides match TRBD2. The trim removed 0 bases at V and 2 bases at J, leaving 5 bases unmatched. The CDR3 consists of 16 residues. Germline assignment: CDR1 MGHRA and CDR2 YSYEKL. CDR3 amino acids: CASSQDEREAAYEQYF. For the CDR3, the DNA is TGCGCCAGCAGCCAAGATGAGCGGGAGGCCGCCTACGAGCAGTACTTC.

The rearrangement joins TRBV9 to TRBJ1-4, with unresolved D. Germline-derived CDR1 and CDR2 are SGDLS and YYNGEE. V lost 0 bases to trimming and J lost 8 bases, with 8 bases between them. This CDR3 spans 13 amino acids. CDR3 loop: CASSVDPGEKLFF. In nucleotides, the CDR3 is TGTGCCAGCAGCGTAGACCCGGGGGAAAAACTGTTTTTT.

CDR3 DNA: TGTGCCAGCAGCTTGCCGGGCCTAGGGGCCTACGAGCAGTACTTC. It codes for CASSLPGLGAYEQYF. The J gene is TRBJ2-7, the V gene TRBV5-4, with D tentatively TRBD1 (5 bases). This CDR3 has 15 residues. CDR1 is SGHNT, CDR2 YYREEE, per germline (reference sequence). Trimming removed 1 base at V and 2 bases at J, with 13 bases between.

The gene calls are TRBV7-6 and TRBJ2-1; 9 positions agree with TRBD2. CDR1 and CDR2 (germline): SGHVS, FNYEAQ. V was clipped by 5 bases and J by 3 bases; unmatched bases: 5. This CDR3 spans 15 amino acids. CDR3 in DNA: TGTGCCAGCAGCCAAGGTAGCGGGAGCTACAATGAGCAGTTCTTC. It codes for CASSQGSGSYNEQFF.

This clone was seen more than once but under ten times. The chain joins TRBV7-3 to TRBJ1-6; D is possibly TRBD1 (6 bases). Germline CDR1 and CDR2: SGHTA and FQGTGA. V was shortened by 4 bases and J by 5 bases, with 9 bases between the two germline ends. The CDR3 extends over 14 amino acids. The CDR3 reads CASSSTGNNSPLHF. In DNA, the CDR3 is TGTGCCAGCAGCTCGACAGGAAATAATTCACCCCTCCACTTT.

This chain uses TRBV9 with TRBJ1-3; D not resolved. The V and J ends lost 0 bases and 1 base respectively, with 8 bases between them. The germline CDR1 and CDR2 sequences are SGDLS and YYNGEE. The CDR3 consists of 15 residues. The CDR3 protein is CASSVEGASGNTIYF. The CDR3, as DNA: TGTGCCAGCAGCGTAGAGGGAGCGTCTGGAAACACCATATATTTT.

The chain carries TRBV4-3 and TRBJ2-5; 11 nucleotides align to TRBD2. V lost 1 base, J lost 4 bases, and 11 bases stayed unmatched. Germline CDR1 and CDR2: LGHNA and YSLEER. The CDR3 sequence is 18 residues long. CDR3 DNA: TGCGCCAGCAGCCAAGGATCGGATAGCGGGAGGGACTTAGAGACCCAGTACTTC. Amino acid sequence: CASSQGSDSGRDLETQYF.

This clone has just a few counts. The chain uses TRBV6-5 and TRBJ2-1, with D possibly matching TRBD1 (5 bases). Germline CDR1 MNHEY, CDR2 SVGAGI. The length of the CDR3 is 15 residues. With 2 bases removed from V and 11 bases from J, the gap between germline ends came to 19 bases. For the CDR3, the DNA is TGTGCCAGCAGTTACGGGGCTTCCTATACAATGAAGCAGTTCTTC. It is translated as CASSYGASYTMKQFF.

In DNA form, the CDR3 reads TGTGCCAGCAGTGTGACAGGCCCGCTAAACATTCAGTACTTC. Its protein product is CASSVTGPLNIQYF. The rearrangement links TRBV11-2 to TRBJ2-4; TRBD1 is a possible D gene (6 bases). The V gene lost 6 bases and the J gene lost 6 bases, with 15 bases spanning the gap. The germline gives CDR1 SGHAT, CDR2 FQNNGV. The CDR3 has 14 amino acids.

This sequence joins TRBV5-8 and TRBJ1-1; 7 bases line up with TRBD1. The CDR3 is 14 amino acids. Germline V gene data show CDR1 as SGHTS and CDR2 as YDEGEE. J was trimmed by 1 base and V by 3 bases; bases with no gene match: 3. The CDR3 is CASSSTGKNTEAFF. The CDR3 bases are TGTGCCAGCAGCTCGACAGGGAAGAACACTGAAGCTTTCTTT.

V is TRBV18 and J is TRBJ1-6, with 8 bases aligning to TRBD1. Germline V gives CDR1 KGHSH, CDR2 LQKENI. The CDR3 totals 16 residues. V trimming: 6 bases; J trimming: 9 bases; junction bases outside the gene matches: 13. CDR3 residues: CASSPAGTGVGSPLHF. The CDR3 DNA reads as TGTGCCAGCTCGCCAGCCGGGACAGGAGTAGGTTCACCCCTCCACTTT.

This chain joins TRBV7-2 and TRBJ2-3; D remains unclear. The CDR3 sequence is 14 residues long. Trimming shortened V by 5 bases and J by 6 bases, and 15 bases separated the two germline ends. Per the germline V gene, CDR1 is SGHTA and CDR2 is FQGNSA. CDR3 sequence: CASSLATRKDTQYF. The DNA of the CDR3 is TGTGCCAGCAGCCTTGCCACGCGAAAGGATACGCAGTATTTT.

This rearrangement joins TRBV28 to TRBJ2-2; D not certain. Germline V gene data show CDR1 as MDHEN and CDR2 as SYDVKM. There are 13 residues in the CDR3. The V end lost 5 bases, the J end lost 3 bases, and 7 bases lay between the germline ends. CDR3 sequence (DNA): TGTGCCAGCAGTCACAAATACACCGGGGAGCTGTTTTTT. Amino acids: CASSHKYTGELFF.

This sequence joins TRBV5-1 and TRBJ2-7; 8 nucleotides match TRBD1. After removal of 4 bases from V and 1 base from J, the junction contained 4 bases not matched to a gene. Germline V gene lookup returns CDR1 SGHRS and CDR2 YFSETQ. The CDR3 is made up of 14 amino acids. CDR3 bases: TGCGCCAGCAGCGGGCAGGGGGCGTCCTACGAGCAGTACTTC. It yields the protein CASSGQGASYEQYF.

In its sample, this clone was seen once. Relative to the germline gene, one junction end is altered; a read error may explain this. V gene TRBV7-7 combines with J gene TRBJ2-1; 8 bases are shared with TRBD1. CDR3 length equals 15 residues. From germline, CDR1 is SSHAT and CDR2 FNYEAQ (reference sequence). CDR3 amino acids: CASSSGQALYNEQFF. In DNA form, the CDR3 reads TGTGCTAGCAGCTCGGGACAGGCTCTTTACAATGAGCAGTTCTTC.

The V and J genes are TRBV29-1 and TRBJ2-7, with D tentatively TRBD1 (6 bases). The CDR3 has 12 residues. Trimming shortened V by 7 bases and J by 0 bases, and 10 bases separated the two germline ends. Germline loops: CDR1 SQVTM, CDR2 ANQGSEA. CDR3 nucleotide sequence: TGCAGCGCCGGACAGACCTCCTACGAGCAGTACTTC. Amino acids: CSAGQTSYEQYF.

The rearrangement joins TRBV28 to TRBJ1-6, with TRBD1 matching 9 bases. V lost 4 bases and J lost 8; bases outside the gene matches: 12. The germline V gene encodes CDR1 MDHEN and CDR2 SYDVKM. The CDR3 has 17 residues. The CDR3 DNA reads as TGTGCCAGCAGTTCGGGACAGGGTACCTCCTGGCATTCACCCCTCCACTTT. It codes for CASSSGQGTSWHSPLHF.

The genes are TRBV5-1 and TRBJ1-1; 8 bases match TRBD1. Trimming at V came to 4 bases and at J to 5 bases, leaving 7 bases not matched to a gene. This CDR3 comprises 14 residues. Germline V gene data show CDR1 as SGHRS and CDR2 as YFSETQ. CDR3 DNA: TGCGCCAGCAGCCTGACAGGGGCGGGAACTGAAGCTTTCTTT. This encodes CASSLTGAGTEAFF.

This clone was detected only once. The chain combines TRBV7-3 with TRBJ2-1, with TRBD2 matching 9 bases. Trimming removed 4 bases from V and 7 bases from J; junction bases left unmatched: 5. The germline CDR1 and CDR2 sequences are SGHTA and FQGTGA. The length of the CDR3 is 14 residues. CDR3 sequence: CASSSGLATNEQFF. The CDR3 DNA follows: TGTGCCAGCAGCTCAGGACTAGCGACGAATGAGCAGTTCTTC.